The 16 T cell receptor beta chains below come from one sample, sequenced in a study of blood T cell repertoires in COVID-19. Measured with immunoSEQ multiplex PCR; TCRdb has only the in-frame clones, and not every one. The repertoire includes approximately 190,000 clones, roughly 82% of them detected once, and around 8% sits in the top ten. Input material: peripheral blood. The receptors derive from an older woman with COVID-19, enrolled during active disease.

V gene TRBV19 combines with J gene TRBJ2-2; 7 bases are shared with TRBD2. The CDR3 consists of 15 residues. Germline loops: CDR1 LNHDA, CDR2 SQIVND (reference sequence). V dropped 5 bases and J dropped 5; count of bases not matched to a gene: 8. The CDR3 region is CASSDRSGGTGELFF. In nucleotides, the CDR3 is TGTGCCAGTAGTGACCGGTCGGGGGGAACCGGGGAGCTGTTTTTT.

The chain couples TRBV6-5 to TRBJ1-6; D is possibly TRBD1 (5 bases). Germline values: CDR1 MNHEY, CDR2 SVGAGI. V was cut by 6 bases and J by 7 bases, with 10 bases left in between. The CDR3 totals 13 residues. The CDR3 spells CASSGDWNSPLHF. CDR3 sequence (DNA): TGTGCCAGCAGCGGGGACTGGAATTCACCCCTCCACTTT.

The chain combines TRBV7-2 with TRBJ1-2; maybe TRBD1 (5 bases). Per germline, CDR1 SGHTA and CDR2 FQGNSA. Trimming removed 1 base from V and 2 bases from J, with 11 bases in between. The CDR3 is 15 residues long. In DNA, the CDR3 is TGTGCCAGCAGCTTAGTGGGACTCCTGAACTATGGCTACACCTTC. Translation: CASSLVGLLNYGYTF. Complete variable domain (other parts from reference TRBV7-2 and TRBJ1-2): GAGVSQSPSNKVTEKGKDVELRCDPISGHTALYWYRQSLGQGLEFLIYFQGNSAPDKSGLPSDRFSAERTGGSVSTLTIQRTQQEDSAVYLCASSLVGLLNYGYTFGSGTRLTVV.

This clone was seen only a few times. The chain carries TRBV10-2 and TRBJ2-7; perhaps TRBD2 as D (6 bases). Trimming stripped 6 bases from V and 1 base from J, with 10 bases between. CDR3 length: 13 residues. CDR1 and CDR2 from the germline V gene are WSHSY and SAAADI. CDR3 loop: CASREGTSYEQYF. The DNA for the CDR3 is TGCGCCAGCAGAGAAGGGACTTCCTACGAGCAGTACTTC.

This clone was counted between two and nine times. The gene calls are TRBV7-9 and TRBJ2-3, with a weak D call TRBD2 (6 bases). Germline CDR1 reads SEHNR; CDR2 reads FQNEAQ (reference sequence). The CDR3 is 13 residues long. Trimming took 6 bases from V and 5 from J, leaving 12 bases between them. The CDR3 region is CASSPGGKDTQYF. The CDR3 DNA reads as TGTGCCAGCAGTCCCGGCGGGAAAGATACGCAGTATTTT.

The rearrangement links TRBV6-5 to TRBJ1-1; D gene ambiguous. CDR3 size: 14 residues. Germline V gene data show CDR1 as MNHEY and CDR2 as SVGAGI. V lost 7 bases to trimming and J lost 1 base, with 13 bases between them. CDR3 amino acids: CASTPGSSNTEAFF. The DNA of the CDR3 is TGTGCCAGCACCCCGGGGTCTTCGAACACTGAAGCTTTCTTT.

This CDR3 is CASSFGGGRGYEQYF. The DNA of the CDR3 is TGTGCCAGCAGTTTCGGGGGGGGCCGAGGTTACGAGCAGTACTTC. The chain uses TRBV28 and TRBJ2-7; 8 positions match TRBD2. The CDR3 is made up of 15 amino acids. In germline, CDR1 is MDHEN, CDR2 SYDVKM. Trimming took 3 bases from V and 4 from J; bases not matched to a gene: 8.

J is TRBJ2-1 and V is TRBV7-9; D may be TRBD2 (7 bases). Germline assignment: CDR1 SEHNR and CDR2 FQNEAQ (reference sequence). This CDR3 comprises 19 residues. Trimming shortened V by 3 bases and J by 0 bases, and 21 bases separated the two germline ends. CDR3 loop: CASSFAGGAGLHSYNEQFF. As DNA, the CDR3 is TGTGCCAGCAGCTTTGCTGGGGGGGCCGGACTCCACTCCTACAATGAGCAGTTCTTC.

V gene TRBV7-9 combines with J gene TRBJ2-5, with 9 bases fitting TRBD2. CDR3 length: 16 residues. Germline CDR1 SEHNR, CDR2 FQNEAQ (reference sequence). The J segment lost 1 base and the V segment lost 0 bases, leaving 3 bases of the junction unmatched. In DNA, the CDR3 is TGTGCCAGCAGCTTAGCCAGCGGGGGGCTCCAAGAGACCCAGTACTTC. It specifies CASSLASGGLQETQYF.

This rearrangement joins TRBV7-9 to TRBJ2-5; TRBD1 might be the D (5 bases). Germline assignment: CDR1 SEHNR and CDR2 FQNEAQ (reference sequence). V lost 2 bases to trimming and J lost 5 bases, with 12 bases between them. The length of the CDR3 is 14 residues. CDR3 nucleotide sequence: TGTGCCAGCAGCTTAAGGGGAAGTTGGGAGACCCAGTACTTC. It yields the protein CASSLRGSWETQYF.

This clone was detected ten times or more. The V call is TRBV5-1, the J call TRBJ2-2; D call uncertain. Germline lookup yields CDR1 SGHRS and CDR2 YFSETQ. The CDR3 runs to 15 residues. V dropped 0 bases and J dropped 2 bases, with 8 bases sitting between them. The CDR3 loop reads CASSLAVTNTGELFF. CDR3 nucleotides: TGCGCCAGCAGCTTGGCCGTCACAAACACCGGGGAGCTGTTTTTT.

V and J are TRBV4-3 and TRBJ2-2, with TRBD2 identical over 10 bases. Germline-derived CDR1 and CDR2 are LGHNA and YSLEER. The CDR3 contains 17 residues. J was trimmed by 3 bases and V by 0 bases; bases with no gene match: 4. The CDR3 DNA is TGCGCCAGCAGCCAAGAATCCCTAGCGGGAGACACCGGGGAGCTGTTTTTT. Its protein product is CASSQESLAGDTGELFF.

There are a few counts of this clone. In DNA form, the CDR3 reads TGTGCCAGCAGCGCCGACCCCACAGGGTTATTAGCTGAAGCTTTCTTT. Its translation is CASSADPTGLLAEAFF. The chain couples TRBV9 to TRBJ1-1, with D possibly being TRBD1 (6 bases). The CDR3 is 16 residues long. The V end lost 3 bases, the J end lost 6 bases, and 21 bases lay between the germline ends. The germline CDR1 and CDR2 sequences are SGDLS and YYNGEE. Full variable domain (missing parts from reference TRBV9 and TRBJ1-1): DSGVTQTPKHLITATGQRVTLRCSPRSGDLSVYWYQQSLDQGLQFLIQYYNGEERAKGNILERFSAQQFPDLHSELNLSSLELGDSALYFCASSADPTGLLAEAFFGQGTRLTVV.

The chain employs TRBV7-9 and TRBJ2-7; 10 bases line up with TRBD1. CDR1 and CDR2 (germline): SEHNR, FQNEAQ (reference sequence). After removal of 1 base from V and 5 bases from J, the junction contained 14 bases not matched to a gene. The CDR3 loop spans 18 amino acids. This CDR3 reads CASSLGGQGQGNFDEQYV. For the CDR3, the DNA is TGTGCCAGCAGCTTAGGGGGTCAGGGACAGGGGAATTTCGACGAGCAGTACGTC.

V is TRBV21-1 and J is TRBJ1-6; whether TRBD1, the table's D call, matches the DNA was not checked. TRBV21-1 is a recognized pseudogene. The CDR3 runs 15 residues. CDR3 nucleotide sequence: TGTGCCAGCATCTCACGGCGGACAGGGGGTTCACCCCTCCACTTT. Its protein is CASISRRTGGSPLHF.

The CDR3 DNA reads TGTGCCAGCAGCTTGGGACTAGCGGCCCTCACCCAGTACTTC. Translating it yields CASSLGLAALTQYF. The chain combines TRBV5-6 with TRBJ2-5; TRBD2 matches at 9 bases. Germline assignment: CDR1 SGHDT and CDR2 YYEEEE. Trimming took 0 bases from V and 8 from J; bases not matched to a gene: 5. There are 14 residues in the CDR3.